This T cell receptor beta chain originates from a study of T cells after yellow fever vaccination. Study-level background: SMART-Seq v4 Ultra Low Input prepared the low-cell-number fractions.

CDR3 size: 15 residues. Germline CDR1 and CDR2: SSHAT and FNYEAQ (reference sequence). This clonotype has a handful of counts. One end of the junction does not line up with germline, which may come from a read error. Production of TCR cDNA was by 5'RACE template switching, which also added a universal primer site and UMIs. TCRdb called the 5' RACE reads again in MiXCR, with one record for every CDR3 protein. Here the sample spans some 80,000 distinct CDR3 sequences, approximately 12% being singletons. Study-wide points: It was a small share of clonotypes that appeared in both CD4 and CD8 compartments.

The V call is TRBV7-7, the J call TRBJ2-3; 12 bases are shared with TRBD1. This sequence originates from a man younger than 35 who received the YFV17D yellow fever vaccine. The sample in question was CD8+ T cells not binding an NS4B(214-222) dextramer, sorted from PBMCs, obtained about 21 days after the first yellow fever vaccination. The CDR3 spells CASSLGTGGEDTQYF. DNA for the CDR3: TGTGCTAGCAGCTTAGGGACAGGGGGCGAGGATACGCAGTATTTT.